Presented here are 29 T cell receptor beta chains from one specimen sequenced in a study of CD8+ T cells in alopecia areata. Following extraction, RNA underwent reverse transcription to cDNA, which served as the sequencing template. Profiling relied on immunoSEQ multiplex PCR, and the TCRdb table lists in-frame clones only, not all of them. The sample yields 100,000 to 150,000 clones, 50% to 75% seen once. Treatment here: oral pan-JAK inhibitor, 5-10 mg twice daily. The sample consisted of CD8+ T cells sorted from blood, taken at week 4, from a patient treated with tofacitinib. The receptors here all came from a human donor with alopecia areata.

This clone appeared a few times. J is TRBJ2-1 and V is TRBV13, with 14 bases lining up with TRBD2. V dropped 5 bases and J dropped 3; count of bases not matched to a gene: 3. This CDR3 comprises 16 residues. Germline values: CDR1 PRHDT, CDR2 FYEKMQ (reference sequence). The CDR3 loop is CASSKGTSGGYNEQFF. CDR3 nucleotides: TGTGCCAGCAGCAAGGGGACTAGCGGGGGCTACAATGAGCAGTTCTTC.

The V and J genes are TRBV30 and TRBJ1-1; D gene unclear. This CDR3 region has 11 residues. In germline, CDR1 is GTSNPN, CDR2 SVGIG (reference sequence). Trimming cost V 3 bases and J 3 bases, with 5 bases left between them. The CDR3: CAWSGYTEAFF. DNA for the CDR3: TGTGCCTGGAGCGGCTACACTGAAGCTTTCTTT.

This sequence joins TRBV29-1 and TRBJ2-3; 14 bases align to TRBD2. The CDR3 consists of 16 residues. CDR1 and CDR2 (germline): SQVTM, ANQGSEA. V was pared by 4 bases and J by 5 bases, with 8 bases of the junction left unmatched. The CDR3, as DNA: TGCAGCGTTGGATCCGGACTAGCGGGGGGTGGAGATACGCAGTATTTT. This sequence encodes CSVGSGLAGGGDTQYF.

This chain uses TRBV30 with TRBJ1-5, with D hard to call. This CDR3 is built from 14 residues. V lost 2 bases, J lost 2 bases, and 10 bases lay in between. Germline assignment: CDR1 GTSNPN and CDR2 SVGIG (reference sequence). The CDR3 sequence is CAWSMGLGNQPQHF. Written as DNA, the CDR3 is TGTGCCTGGAGTATGGGGTTGGGCAATCAGCCCCAGCATTTT.

The chain combines TRBV2 with TRBJ2-2, with TRBD2 as a possible D gene (6 bases). Germline assignment: CDR1 SNHLY and CDR2 FYNNEI. V shed 0 bases and J shed 5 bases, with 16 bases lying between them. The CDR3 totals 17 residues. CDR3 nucleotides: TGTGCCAGCAGTGAAGCCCCCTCGTTTGGGGGGACCGGGGAGCTGTTTTTT. The encoded protein is CASSEAPSFGGTGELFF.

The chain has TRBV29-1 and TRBJ1-1, with 10 bases aligning to TRBD1. V shed 1 base and J 5 bases; nucleotides not matched to a gene: 7. This CDR3 contains 15 residues. Germline loops: CDR1 SQVTM, CDR2 ANQGSEA. The DNA for the CDR3 is TGCAGCGTTGAAGGGGGACAGGGGAGTAATACTGAAGCTTTCTTT. The encoded protein is CSVEGGQGSNTEAFF.

This clone appeared a few times. The chain recombines TRBV6-6 with TRBJ2-2; tentatively, D is TRBD2 (5 bases). The germline V gene encodes CDR1 MNHNY and CDR2 SVGAGI (reference sequence). The CDR3 covers 13 residues. V lost 4 bases to trimming and J lost 3 bases, with 6 bases between them. The CDR3: CASSSLDTGELFF. CDR3 coding DNA: TGTGCCAGCAGTTCACTAGACACCGGGGAGCTGTTTTTT.

This rearrangement joins TRBV13 to TRBJ2-7, with D possibly matching TRBD2 (6 bases). CDR3 length equals 15 residues. Germline-derived CDR1 and CDR2 are PRHDT and FYEKMQ (reference sequence). V was cut by 4 bases and J by 1 base, with 14 bases left in between. CDR3 sequence (DNA): TGTGCCAGCAGCTCCACCAGGGAGGTGTCCTACGAGCAGTACTTC. Translation gives CASSSTREVSYEQYF.

This clone was seen a few times. The chain employs TRBV4-1 and TRBJ1-1; 9 nucleotides match TRBD1. This CDR3 is built from 17 residues. From germline, CDR1 is MGHRA and CDR2 YSYEKL. V gave up 5 bases and J gave up 0 bases; unmatched junction bases: 10. The CDR3 loop is CASSEAGTGWMNTEAFF. CDR3 coding DNA: TGCGCCAGCAGCGAGGCGGGGACAGGGTGGATGAACACTGAAGCTTTCTTT.

This clone was counted between two and nine times. This chain joins TRBV30 and TRBJ2-1, with no clear D. This CDR3 spans 12 amino acids. CDR1 is GTSNPN and CDR2 is SVGIG in the germline V gene (reference sequence). Trimming removed 0 bases from V and 13 bases from J, with 13 bases in between. The CDR3 bases are TGTGCCTGGAGTGTACCGTCCTCCCATCAGTTCTTC. It specifies CAWSVPSSHQFF. The complete variable domain, with remaining parts taken from reference TRBV30 and TRBJ2-1, reads SQTIHQWPATLVQPVGSPLSLECTVEGTSNPNLYWYRQAAGRGLQLLFYSVGIGQISSEVPQNLSASRPQDRQFILSSKKLLLSDSGFYLCAWSVPSSHQFFGPGTRLTVL.

The rearrangement uses TRBV5-6 and TRBJ2-3; 10 bases map to TRBD1. The CDR3 has 17 amino acids. Germline lookup yields CDR1 SGHDT and CDR2 YYEEEE. V lost 4 bases, J lost 0 bases, and 8 bases stayed unmatched. CDR3 region: CASSIRGQGYSTDTQYF. CDR3 sequence (DNA): TGTGCCAGCAGCATCCGGGGACAGGGGTACAGCACAGATACGCAGTATTTT.

As DNA, the CDR3 is TGTGCCTGGAGTGTATGGGGGGGCGAAGGATACGAGCAGTACTTC. Protein sequence: CAWSVWGGEGYEQYF. The chain combines TRBV30 with TRBJ2-7, with D tentatively TRBD2 (7 bases). The CDR3 contains 15 residues. With 0 bases removed from V and 4 bases from J, the gap between germline ends came to 16 bases. In germline, CDR1 is GTSNPN, CDR2 SVGIG (reference sequence).

The chain recombines TRBV7-9 with TRBJ2-7; 7 bases line up with TRBD2. Germline V lookup: CDR1 SEHNR, CDR2 FQNEAQ (reference sequence). The CDR3 totals 16 residues. After removal of 5 bases from V and 3 bases from J, the junction contained 13 bases not matched to a gene. The CDR3 DNA sequence: TGTGCCAGCAGCAGACCCCCAGGGCGGGGGAGCTACGAGCAGTACTTC. Its translation is CASSRPPGRGSYEQYF.

V is TRBV30 and J is TRBJ2-1; 7 bases line up with TRBD2. The CDR3 is made up of 15 amino acids. Losses at the gene ends were 2 bases for V and 3 bases for J; bases not matched to a gene: 7. The germline gives CDR1 GTSNPN, CDR2 SVGIG (reference sequence). CDR3: CAWSPGSGVYNEQFF. CDR3 DNA: TGTGCCTGGAGTCCAGGGAGCGGGGTCTACAATGAGCAGTTCTTC.

J is TRBJ2-1 and V is TRBV2; a weak D match, TRBD1 (6 bases). Germline V gene sequence: CDR1 SNHLY, CDR2 FYNNEI. V was shortened by 7 bases and J by 0 bases, with 13 bases between the two germline ends. CDR3 length equals 15 residues. The CDR3 bases are TGTGCCAGCACAACGGACAGTAGCTCCTACAATGAGCAGTTCTTC. As protein: CASTTDSSSYNEQFF.

The chain combines TRBV30 with TRBJ2-7; possible D gene TRBD1, 6 bases. The V end lost 4 bases, the J end lost 2 bases, and 12 bases lay between the germline ends. The CDR3 totals 13 residues. Germline CDR1 GTSNPN, CDR2 SVGIG (reference sequence). The CDR3 DNA is TGTGCCTGGACAGGGGACCCCACCTACGAGCAGTACTTC. It encodes CAWTGDPTYEQYF.

V and J are TRBV18 and TRBJ1-6; 8 positions match TRBD1. This CDR3 is built from 16 residues. The germline V gene has CDR1 KGHSH and CDR2 LQKENI. The V segment lost 6 bases and the J segment 7 bases; nucleotides outside the gene matches: 11. The chain's CDR3 is CASSQSSGTGNSPLHF. In DNA, the CDR3 is TGTGCCAGCTCCCAATCTTCCGGGACAGGAAATTCACCCCTCCACTTT.

This clone was picked up a small number of times. This chain connects TRBV9 to TRBJ2-1; D perhaps matches TRBD2 (6 bases). The length of the CDR3 is 13 residues. Between the trimmed V and J ends, which lost 0 bases and 9 bases, there was a span of 10 bases. Germline V gives CDR1 SGDLS, CDR2 YYNGEE. The CDR3 nucleotides are TGTGCCAGCAGCGTAGAATTGGGGGGTGAGCAGTTCTTC. Its protein is CASSVELGGEQFF.

This clone has only a few counts. The rearrangement links TRBV6-6 to TRBJ1-1; no clear D. V was pared by 0 bases and J by 1 base, with 6 bases between. The germline CDR1 and CDR2 sequences are MNHNY and SVGAGI (reference sequence). This CDR3 is built from 14 residues. The CDR3 DNA follows: TGTGCCAGCAGTTACTCATCCGAGAACACTGAAGCTTTCTTT. This encodes CASSYSSENTEAFF.

The chain couples TRBV4-1 to TRBJ2-7; TRBD2 matches at 12 bases. The CDR3 runs to 16 residues. Losses at the gene ends were 2 bases for V and 1 base for J; bases not matched to a gene: 3. Germline-derived CDR1 and CDR2 are MGHRA and YSYEKL. The CDR3 DNA follows: TGCGCCAGCAGCCAACTAGGGACTAGCGGGTCCTACGAGCAGTACTTC. Translated: CASSQLGTSGSYEQYF.

J is TRBJ2-7 and V is TRBV7-9; TRBD1 or TRBD2 may be the D gene (5 bases each). V lost 2 bases to trimming and J lost 0 bases, with 17 bases between them. In germline, CDR1 is SEHNR, CDR2 FQNEAQ (reference sequence). This CDR3 is 17 amino acids long. The CDR3 region is CASSLSAPGTSSYEQYF. Written as DNA, the CDR3 is TGTGCCAGCAGCTTAAGTGCCCCCGGGACGTCCTCCTACGAGCAGTACTTC.

This clone was picked up a small number of times. The chain combines TRBV5-1 with TRBJ1-2, with unresolved D. Trimming stripped 0 bases from V and 5 bases from J, with 20 bases between. CDR3 size: 17 residues. Germline CDR1 is SGHRS and CDR2 is YFSETQ. The CDR3 loop is CASSLESGGSAAYGYTF. The CDR3 DNA reads as TGCGCCAGCAGCTTGGAATCGGGCGGTAGCGCGGCGTATGGCTACACCTTC.

This clone has a handful of counts. This sequence joins TRBV29-1 and TRBJ1-2; 7 bases match TRBD1. The V gene end was trimmed by 3 bases and the J gene end by 7 bases; junction bases not matched to a gene: 8. The germline V gene encodes CDR1 SQVTM and CDR2 ANQGSEA. CDR3 length: 13 amino acids. This CDR3 reads CSVDLTGRVGYTF. CDR3 DNA: TGCAGCGTTGACCTGACAGGGCGAGTTGGCTACACCTTC.

The rearrangement uses TRBV7-9 and TRBJ2-3, with D possibly being TRBD2 (6 bases). Per the germline V gene, CDR1 is SEHNR and CDR2 is FQNEAQ (reference sequence). Trimming took off 10 bases at V and 4 bases at J, with 15 bases between the two ends. The CDR3 has 13 amino acids. The CDR3 DNA is TGTGCCACCCGGCCGGGGGTCCCAGATACGCAGTATTTT. It codes for CATRPGVPDTQYF.

V gene TRBV29-1 combines with J gene TRBJ1-1; D is ambiguous. Trimming removed 5 bases at V and 1 base at J, with 11 bases between. The germline CDR1 and CDR2 sequences are SQVTM and ANQGSEA. This CDR3 region has 13 residues. CDR3 residues: CSVTPTENTEAFF. CDR3 DNA sequence: TGCAGCGTTACTCCTACAGAGAACACTGAAGCTTTCTTT.

This clone occurred a few times. The rearrangement links TRBV7-9 to TRBJ1-1, with D perhaps matching TRBD1 (5 bases). CDR1 is SEHNR, CDR2 FQNEAQ, per germline (reference sequence). This CDR3 has 14 residues. With 7 bases removed from V and 3 bases from J, the gap between germline ends came to 15 bases. The CDR3 sequence is CASKEGHADTEAFF. Written as DNA, the CDR3 is TGTGCCAGCAAGGAAGGACACGCGGACACTGAAGCTTTCTTT.

The chain couples TRBV18 to TRBJ2-1, with 7 bases lining up with TRBD2. CDR1 KGHSH and CDR2 LQKENI come from the germline V gene. This CDR3 comprises 11 residues. Trimming at V came to 8 bases and at J to 9 bases, leaving 4 bases not matched to a gene. The CDR3 sequence is CASESGVEQFF. The DNA of the CDR3 is TGTGCCAGCGAGAGCGGGGTTGAGCAGTTCTTC.

V usage is TRBV6-5 and J usage is TRBJ2-7, with D possibly being TRBD2 (5 bases). CDR3 size: 12 residues. Trimming pared 8 bases from V and 4 bases from J, leaving 12 bases between. CDR1 is MNHEY and CDR2 is SVGAGI in the germline V gene. The CDR3 DNA is TGTGCCAGCGGGTGGTTAGCGTACGAGCAGTACTTC. Translating it yields CASGWLAYEQYF.

The rearrangement uses TRBV6-5 and TRBJ2-1; no definite D call. Germline CDR1 and CDR2: MNHEY and SVGAGI. Trimming pared 6 bases from V and 7 bases from J, leaving 13 bases between. This CDR3 is 13 amino acids long. The CDR3 sequence: CASRTQSPNEQFF. The CDR3 DNA reads as TGTGCCAGCAGGACCCAATCCCCGAATGAGCAGTTCTTC.